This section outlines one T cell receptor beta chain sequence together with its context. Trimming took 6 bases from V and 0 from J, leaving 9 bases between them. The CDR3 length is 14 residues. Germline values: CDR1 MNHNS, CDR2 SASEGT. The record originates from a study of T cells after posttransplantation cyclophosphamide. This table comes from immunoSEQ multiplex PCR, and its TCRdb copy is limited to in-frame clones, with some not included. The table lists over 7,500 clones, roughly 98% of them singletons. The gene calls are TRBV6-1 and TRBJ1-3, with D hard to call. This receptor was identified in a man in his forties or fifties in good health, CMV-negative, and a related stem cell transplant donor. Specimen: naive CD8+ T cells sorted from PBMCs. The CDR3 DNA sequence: TGTGCCAGCAGGGACTGGAGCTCTGGAAACACCATATATTTT. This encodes CASRDWSSGNTIYF.